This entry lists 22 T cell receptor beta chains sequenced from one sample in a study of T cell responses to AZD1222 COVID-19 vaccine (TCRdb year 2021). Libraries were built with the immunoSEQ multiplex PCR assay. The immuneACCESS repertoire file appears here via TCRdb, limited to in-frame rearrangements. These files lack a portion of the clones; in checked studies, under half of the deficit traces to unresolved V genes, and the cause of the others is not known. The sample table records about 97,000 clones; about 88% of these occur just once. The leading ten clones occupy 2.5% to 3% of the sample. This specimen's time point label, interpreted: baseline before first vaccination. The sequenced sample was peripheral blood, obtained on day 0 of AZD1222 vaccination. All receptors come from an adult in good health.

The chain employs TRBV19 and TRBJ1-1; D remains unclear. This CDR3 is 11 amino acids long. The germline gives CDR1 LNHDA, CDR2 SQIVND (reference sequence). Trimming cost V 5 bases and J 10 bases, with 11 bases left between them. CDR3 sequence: CASSDLPGAFF. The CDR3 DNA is TGTGCCAGTAGTGACCTTCCCGGAGCTTTCTTT.

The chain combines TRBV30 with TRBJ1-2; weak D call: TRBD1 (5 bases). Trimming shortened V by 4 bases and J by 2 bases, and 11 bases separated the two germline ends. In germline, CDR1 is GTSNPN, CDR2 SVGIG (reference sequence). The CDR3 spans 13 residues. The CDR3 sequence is CAWNQGTNYGYTF. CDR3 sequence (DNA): TGTGCCTGGAATCAGGGTACGAACTATGGCTACACCTTC.

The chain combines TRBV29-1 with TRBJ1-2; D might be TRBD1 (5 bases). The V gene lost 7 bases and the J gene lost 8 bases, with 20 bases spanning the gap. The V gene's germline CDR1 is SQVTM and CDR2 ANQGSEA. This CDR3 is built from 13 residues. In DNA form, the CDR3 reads TGCAGCGCCGAGCCCTGGACGGGGCAGGGCTACACCTTC. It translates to CSAEPWTGQGYTF. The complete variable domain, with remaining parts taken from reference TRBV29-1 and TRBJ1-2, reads SAVISQKPSRDICQRGTSLTIQCQVDSQVTMMFWYRQQPGQSLTLIATANQGSEATYESGFVIDKFPISRPNLTFSTLTVSNMSPEDSSIYLCSAEPWTGQGYTFGSGTRLTVV.

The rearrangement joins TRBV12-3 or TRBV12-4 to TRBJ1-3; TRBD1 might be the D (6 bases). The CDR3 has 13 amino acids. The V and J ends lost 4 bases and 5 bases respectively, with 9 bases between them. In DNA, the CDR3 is TGTGCCAGCAGTTCAGGACAGAGAAACACCATATATTTT. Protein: CASSSGQRNTIYF.

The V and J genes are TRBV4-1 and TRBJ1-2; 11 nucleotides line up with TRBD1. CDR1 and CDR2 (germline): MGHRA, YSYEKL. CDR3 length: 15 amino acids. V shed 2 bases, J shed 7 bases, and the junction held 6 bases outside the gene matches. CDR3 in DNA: TGCGCCAGCAGCCAATTTGGACAGGGGGCGTTTGGCTACACCTTC. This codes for CASSQFGQGAFGYTF.

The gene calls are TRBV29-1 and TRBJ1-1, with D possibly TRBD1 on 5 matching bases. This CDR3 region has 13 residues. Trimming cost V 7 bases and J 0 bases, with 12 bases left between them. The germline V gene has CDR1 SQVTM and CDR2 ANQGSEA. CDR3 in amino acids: CSAGPGLNTEAFF. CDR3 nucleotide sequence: TGCAGCGCGGGGCCGGGGTTGAACACTGAAGCTTTCTTT. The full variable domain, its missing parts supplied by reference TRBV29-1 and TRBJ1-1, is SAVISQKPSRDICQRGTSLTIQCQVDSQVTMMFWYRQQPGQSLTLIATANQGSEATYESGFVIDKFPISRPNLTFSTLTVSNMSPEDSSIYLCSAGPGLNTEAFFGQGTRLTVV.

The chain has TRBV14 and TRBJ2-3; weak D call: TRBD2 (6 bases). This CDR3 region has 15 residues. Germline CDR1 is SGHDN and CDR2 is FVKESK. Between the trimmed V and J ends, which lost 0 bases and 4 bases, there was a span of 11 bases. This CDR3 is CASSQDFGSPDTQYF. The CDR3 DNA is TGTGCCAGCAGCCAAGATTTCGGGAGCCCAGATACGCAGTATTTT.

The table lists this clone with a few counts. CDR3 bases: TGTGCCAGCAGCCGTACAGGCTCCAATCAGCCCCAGCATTTT. This gives the protein CASSRTGSNQPQHF. The chain employs TRBV7-2 and TRBJ1-5; D perhaps matches TRBD1 (5 bases). The germline CDR1 and CDR2 sequences are SGHTA and FQGNSA. The CDR3 is 14 amino acids. V was clipped by 5 bases and J by 3 bases, with 11 bases between them.

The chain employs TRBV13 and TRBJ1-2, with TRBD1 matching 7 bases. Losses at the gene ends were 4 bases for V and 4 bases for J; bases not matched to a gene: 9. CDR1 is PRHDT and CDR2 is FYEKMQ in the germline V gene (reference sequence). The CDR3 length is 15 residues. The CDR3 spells CASSSHSGQIYGYTF. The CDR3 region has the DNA TGTGCCAGCAGCTCACATTCGGGACAGATCTATGGCTACACCTTC.

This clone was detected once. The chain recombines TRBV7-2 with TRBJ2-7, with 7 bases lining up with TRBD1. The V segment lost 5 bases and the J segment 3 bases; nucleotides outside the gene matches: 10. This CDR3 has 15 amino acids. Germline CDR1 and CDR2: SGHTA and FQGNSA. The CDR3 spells CASSISGTASYEQYF. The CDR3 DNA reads TGTGCCAGCAGCATATCCGGGACAGCGAGCTACGAGCAGTACTTC.

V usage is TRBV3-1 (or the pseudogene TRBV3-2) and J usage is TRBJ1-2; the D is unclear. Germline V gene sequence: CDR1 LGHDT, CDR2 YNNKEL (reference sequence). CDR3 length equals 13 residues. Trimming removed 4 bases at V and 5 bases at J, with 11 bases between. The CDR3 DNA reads TGTGCCAGCAGCCTCATTGGGGAATATGGCTACACCTTC. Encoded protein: CASSLIGEYGYTF.

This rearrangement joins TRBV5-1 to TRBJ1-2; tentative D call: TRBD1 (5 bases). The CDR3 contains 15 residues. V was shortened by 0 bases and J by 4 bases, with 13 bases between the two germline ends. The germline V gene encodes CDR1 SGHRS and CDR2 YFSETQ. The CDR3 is CASSLVGGNGYGYTF. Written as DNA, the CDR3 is TGCGCCAGCAGCTTGGTCGGGGGGAACGGCTATGGCTACACCTTC.

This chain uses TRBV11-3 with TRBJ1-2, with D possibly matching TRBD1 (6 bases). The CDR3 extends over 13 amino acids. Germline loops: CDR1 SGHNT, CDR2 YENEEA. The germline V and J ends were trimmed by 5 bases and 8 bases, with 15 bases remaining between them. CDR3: CASSPTGTKGYTF. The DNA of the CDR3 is TGTGCCAGCAGCCCTACAGGGACAAAGGGCTACACCTTC.

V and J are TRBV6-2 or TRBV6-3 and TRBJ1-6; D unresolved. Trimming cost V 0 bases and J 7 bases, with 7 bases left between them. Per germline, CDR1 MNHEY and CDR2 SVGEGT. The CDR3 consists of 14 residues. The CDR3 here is CASSYSAENSPLHF. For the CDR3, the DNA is TGTGCCAGCAGTTACTCCGCGGAGAATTCACCCCTCCACTTT.

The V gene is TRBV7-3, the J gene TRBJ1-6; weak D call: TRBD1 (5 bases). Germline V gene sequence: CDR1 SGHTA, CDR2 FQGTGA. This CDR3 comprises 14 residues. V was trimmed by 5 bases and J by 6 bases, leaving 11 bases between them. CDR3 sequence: CASSLDIFNSPLHF. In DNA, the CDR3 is TGTGCCAGCAGCCTGGACATCTTTAATTCACCCCTCCACTTT.

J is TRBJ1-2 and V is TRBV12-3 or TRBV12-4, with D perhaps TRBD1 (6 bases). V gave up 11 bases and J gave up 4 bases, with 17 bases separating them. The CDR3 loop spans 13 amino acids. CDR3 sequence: CACSWGAAYGYTF. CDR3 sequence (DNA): TGTGCCTGTTCATGGGGGGCAGCCTATGGCTACACCTTC.

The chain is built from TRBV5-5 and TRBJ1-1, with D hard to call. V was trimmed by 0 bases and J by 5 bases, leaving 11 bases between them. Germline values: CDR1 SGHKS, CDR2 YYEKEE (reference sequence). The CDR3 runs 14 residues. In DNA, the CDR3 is TGTGCCAGCAGCTTGGCCGGAGCGCGAACTGAAGCTTTCTTT. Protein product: CASSLAGARTEAFF.

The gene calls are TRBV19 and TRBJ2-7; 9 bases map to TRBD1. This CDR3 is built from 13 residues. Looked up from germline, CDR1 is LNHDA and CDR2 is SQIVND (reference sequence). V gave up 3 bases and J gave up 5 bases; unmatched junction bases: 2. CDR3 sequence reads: CASSIDRGDEQYF. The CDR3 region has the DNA TGTGCCAGTAGTATCGACAGGGGGGACGAGCAGTACTTC.

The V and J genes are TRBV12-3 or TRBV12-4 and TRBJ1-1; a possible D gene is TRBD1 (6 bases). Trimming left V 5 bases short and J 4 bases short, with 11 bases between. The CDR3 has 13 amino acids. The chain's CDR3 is CASSQQGITEAFF. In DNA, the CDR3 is TGTGCCAGCAGTCAACAGGGAATCACTGAAGCTTTCTTT.

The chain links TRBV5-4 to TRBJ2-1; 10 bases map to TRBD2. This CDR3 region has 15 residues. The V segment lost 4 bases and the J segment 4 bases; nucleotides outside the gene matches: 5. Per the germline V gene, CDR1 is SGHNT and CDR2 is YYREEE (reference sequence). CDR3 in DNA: TGTGCCAGCAGCATTAGCGGGGGGCCTTACAATGAGCAGTTCTTC. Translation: CASSISGGPYNEQFF.

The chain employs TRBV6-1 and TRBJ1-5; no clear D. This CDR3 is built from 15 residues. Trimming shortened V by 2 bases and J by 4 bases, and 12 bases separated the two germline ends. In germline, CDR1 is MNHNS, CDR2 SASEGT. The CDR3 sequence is CASSEHGGGNQPQHF. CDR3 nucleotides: TGTGCCAGCAGTGAACACGGCGGTGGGAATCAGCCCCAGCATTTT.

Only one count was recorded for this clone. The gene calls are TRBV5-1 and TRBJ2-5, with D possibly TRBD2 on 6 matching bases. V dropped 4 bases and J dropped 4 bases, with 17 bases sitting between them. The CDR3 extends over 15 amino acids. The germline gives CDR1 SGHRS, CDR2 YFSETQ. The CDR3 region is CASSVRRGGRETQYF. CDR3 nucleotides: TGCGCCAGCAGCGTTCGTCGAGGAGGGAGAGAGACCCAGTACTTC.